This T cell receptor beta chain derives from a study of blood T cell repertoires in COVID-19. Study-wide context: Material from acute and convalescent COVID-19 was sourced from the United States, Italy and Spain. Sources were T cells, B-cell-depleted T cells, or PBMCs; the material itself was cDNA or gDNA.

The germline V gene has CDR1 ENHRY and CDR2 SYGVKD. Trimming stripped 4 bases from V and 0 bases from J, with 9 bases between. The CDR3 is 15 residues long. Assignments of participants to cohorts depended upon their own reported clinical history. Sequencing used immunoSEQ multiplex PCR; TCRdb keeps in-frame clones, though not all of them. In the table there are around 250,000 clones, about 91% of which are singletons. The source of this sequence is a middle-aged woman with acute COVID-19. The chain joins TRBV10-3 to TRBJ2-2, with D unclear. The material sequenced was PBMCs or T cells enriched from blood (not recorded which). Here the CDR3 reads CAISGLSANTGELFF. CDR3 nucleotides: TGTGCCATCAGTGGGTTGAGTGCGAACACCGGGGAGCTGTTTTTT.